One sample yielded the 16 T cell receptor beta chains listed below, sequenced in a study of blood T cell repertoires in COVID-19. Sequenced by immunoSEQ multiplex PCR; TCRdb stores in-frame clones only, minus some. The sample records about 190,000 clones, almost 90% being singletons. Material for sequencing was peripheral blood. The receptor source for this set is a man in his forties or fifties with acute or convalescent COVID-19.

V and J are TRBV6-5 and TRBJ1-6; a possible D gene is TRBD1 (6 bases). Trimming pared 10 bases from V and 8 bases from J, leaving 15 bases between. This CDR3 spans 13 amino acids. Germline-derived CDR1 and CDR2 are MNHEY and SVGAGI. The CDR3 nucleotides read TGTGCCATCCTAAGGGGGGGGGATTCACCCCTCCACTTT. Protein sequence: CAILRGGDSPLHF.

The chain combines TRBV18 with TRBJ1-2; D is undetermined. The V gene lost 3 bases and the J gene lost 5 bases, with 10 bases spanning the gap. The length of the CDR3 is 13 residues. Germline lookup yields CDR1 KGHSH and CDR2 LQKENI. The CDR3 DNA sequence: TGTGCCAGCTCACCCCAAGACATGTATGGCTACACCTTC. It codes for CASSPQDMYGYTF.

In nucleotides, the CDR3 is TGTGCCAGCAAAACTAGACTCGAGCAGTTCTTC. Its protein product is CASKTRLEQFF. This rearrangement joins TRBV5-6 to TRBJ2-1, with TRBD2 as a possible D gene (5 bases). Trimming cost V 6 bases and J 10 bases, with 11 bases left between them. Germline CDR1 is SGHDT and CDR2 is YYEEEE. The CDR3 spans 11 residues.

The chain recombines TRBV9 with TRBJ1-6; no clear D. The V gene lost 0 bases and the J gene lost 9 bases, with 13 bases spanning the gap. From germline, CDR1 is SGDLS and CDR2 YYNGEE. The CDR3 has 15 residues. The chain's CDR3 is CASSVGFLGGSPLHF. CDR3 nucleotides: TGTGCCAGCAGCGTAGGGTTCTTGGGAGGTTCACCCCTCCACTTT.

The chain joins TRBV19 to TRBJ1-3, with TRBD1 identical over 8 bases. Germline lookup yields CDR1 LNHDA and CDR2 SQIVND (reference sequence). The CDR3 is made up of 14 amino acids. J was trimmed by 4 bases and V by 8 bases; bases with no gene match: 7. CDR3 bases: TGTGCCAGTGAGCCTCAGGGGGCGGGAAACACCATATATTTT. As protein: CASEPQGAGNTIYF.

This clone was recorded only once. For the CDR3, the DNA is TGTGCCAGCAGTGAAGCAATCGCTAGCGGGAGGCTGAACGAGCAGTACTTC. This codes for CASSEAIASGRLNEQYF. This rearrangement joins TRBV2 to TRBJ2-7, with 11 nucleotides matching TRBD2. V dropped 0 bases and J dropped 5; count of bases not matched to a gene: 9. The CDR3 runs 17 residues. Germline V gene data show CDR1 as SNHLY and CDR2 as FYNNEI.

This rearrangement joins TRBV3-1 (or the pseudogene TRBV3-2) to TRBJ1-6; D possibly corresponds to TRBD1 (5 bases). V was cut by 3 bases and J by 10 bases, with 16 bases left in between. Germline V CDR1 and CDR2: LGHDT, YNNKEL (reference sequence). This CDR3 is 15 amino acids long. CDR3 sequence: CASSHGGAVGSPLHF. The CDR3 DNA reads as TGTGCCAGCAGCCACGGTGGGGCAGTCGGCTCACCCCTCCACTTT.

The V gene is TRBV21-1, the J gene TRBJ1-1; the D call TRBD1 from the table was never checked on the DNA. TRBV21-1 is deemed a pseudogene. The CDR3 is 15 amino acids. This chain's CDR3 is CASSKEDRGNTEAFF. The CDR3 nucleotides are TGTGCCAGCAGCAAAGAGGACAGGGGCAACACTGAAGCTTTCTTT.

The sample holds a few counts of this clone. The chain uses TRBV19 and TRBJ2-3; the D is unclear. Looked up from germline, CDR1 is LNHDA and CDR2 is SQIVND (reference sequence). The CDR3 contains 13 residues. V was shortened by 6 bases and J by 4 bases, with 11 bases between the two germline ends. CDR3 in DNA: TGTGCCAGTAGCGAGAGTACCCCAGATACGCAGTATTTT. Encoded protein: CASSESTPDTQYF.

The chain carries TRBV19 and TRBJ2-4; a weak D match, TRBD1 (6 bases). The CDR3 loop spans 14 amino acids. CDR1 and CDR2 from the germline V gene are LNHDA and SQIVND (reference sequence). V lost 4 bases to trimming and J lost 8 bases, with 15 bases between them. For the CDR3, the DNA is TGTGCCAGTAGTACGCCGGGATCAGGGGACATTCAGTACTTC. It codes for CASSTPGSGDIQYF.

The rearrangement links TRBV7-9 to TRBJ2-2, with D unresolved. CDR1 is SEHNR and CDR2 is FQNEAQ in the germline V gene (reference sequence). The CDR3 loop spans 16 amino acids. Trimming pared 5 bases from V and 0 bases from J, leaving 13 bases between. The CDR3 protein is CASSTAFRANTGELFF. As DNA, the CDR3 is TGTGCCAGCAGCACCGCCTTTCGGGCGAACACCGGGGAGCTGTTTTTT.

The gene calls are TRBV28 and TRBJ1-1; unclear D gene. Germline CDR1 and CDR2: MDHEN and SYDVKM. This CDR3 has 11 residues. V gave up 6 bases and J gave up 5 bases, with 7 bases separating them. CDR3 coding DNA: TGTGCCAGCAGCCTCCAGACTGAAGCTTTCTTT. Protein product: CASSLQTEAFF.

The chain joins TRBV6-2 or TRBV6-3 to TRBJ1-5; possible D gene TRBD1, 6 bases. This CDR3 region has 16 residues. Deletions cut 5 bases from V and 2 bases from J, with 16 bases between. Germline CDR1 and CDR2: MNHEY and SVGEGT. The CDR3 sequence is CASSQDTGLRNQPQHF. In nucleotides, the CDR3 is TGTGCCAGCAGTCAGGATACAGGGTTGCGCAATCAGCCCCAGCATTTT.

The chain is built from TRBV10-3 and TRBJ2-5; the match to TRBD2 covers 10 bases. V dropped 2 bases and J dropped 9; count of bases not matched to a gene: 9. Germline loops: CDR1 ENHRY, CDR2 SYGVKD. The CDR3 consists of 15 residues. CDR3 DNA: TGTGCCATCAGTGAGAGAAGCGGGGGGGCAGGGGCCCAGTACTTC. Translating gives CAISERSGGAGAQYF.

The chain employs TRBV7-3 and TRBJ2-3; the D gene is possibly TRBD2 (6 bases). V was pared by 5 bases and J by 0 bases, with 12 bases between. Germline CDR1 reads SGHTA; CDR2 reads FQGTGA. The CDR3 is made up of 15 amino acids. The CDR3 nucleotides read TGTGCCAGCAGCCGTGTGGGGGGAAGCACAGATACGCAGTATTTT. It translates to CASSRVGGSTDTQYF. The whole variable domain, filled in from reference TRBV7-3 and TRBJ2-3, reads GAGVSQTPSNKVTEKGKYVELRCDPISGHTALYWYRQSLGQGPEFLIYFQGTGAADDSGLPNDRFFAVRPEGSVSTLKIQRTERGDSAVYLCASSRVGGSTDTQYFGPGTRLTVL.

The chain links TRBV27 to TRBJ1-3; D remains ambiguous. V was clipped by 0 bases and J by 4 bases, with 10 bases between them. The CDR3 covers 15 residues. Germline V lookup: CDR1 MNHEY, CDR2 SMNVEV (reference sequence). Written as DNA, the CDR3 is TGTGCCAGCAGTTTATCAGGGAGGAACGGAAACACCATATATTTT. Translation gives CASSLSGRNGNTIYF.